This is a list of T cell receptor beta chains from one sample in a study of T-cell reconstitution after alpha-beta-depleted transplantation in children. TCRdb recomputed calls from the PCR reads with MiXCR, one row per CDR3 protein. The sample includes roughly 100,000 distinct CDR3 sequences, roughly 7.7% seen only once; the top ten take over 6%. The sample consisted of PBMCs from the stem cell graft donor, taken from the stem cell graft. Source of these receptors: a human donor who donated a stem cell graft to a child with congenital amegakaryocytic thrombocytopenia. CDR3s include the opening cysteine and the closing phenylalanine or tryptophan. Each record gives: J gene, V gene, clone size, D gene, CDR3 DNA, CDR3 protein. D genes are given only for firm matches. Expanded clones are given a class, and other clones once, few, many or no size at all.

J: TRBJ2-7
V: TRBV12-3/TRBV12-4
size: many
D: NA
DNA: TGTGCCAGCAGCCTGAGGGGGACGGACTCCTACGAGCAGTACTTC
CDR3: CASSLRGTDSYEQYF

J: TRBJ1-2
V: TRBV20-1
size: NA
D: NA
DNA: TGCAGTGCTAGCCCGTTTGGGGACGGAGAGCCTCGGCATGGCTACACCTTC
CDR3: CSASPFGDGEPRHGYTF

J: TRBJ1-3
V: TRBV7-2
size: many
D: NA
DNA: TGTGCCAGCAGCTTAATCCGGGGAGCTGGAAACACCATATATTTT
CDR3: CASSLIRGAGNTIYF

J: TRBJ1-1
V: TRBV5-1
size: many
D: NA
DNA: TGCGCCAGCAGCATAGACAATATGAACACTGAAGCTTTCTTT
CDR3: CASSIDNMNTEAFF

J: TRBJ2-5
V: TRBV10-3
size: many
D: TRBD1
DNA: TGTGCCATCAGTGAGTCGAAGGGGGCTATTCAAGAGACCCAGTACTTC
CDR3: CAISESKGAIQETQYF

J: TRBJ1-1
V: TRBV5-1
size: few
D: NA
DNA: TGCGCCAGCAGCTTTGGCGGTTTCGGGAACACTGAAGCTTTCTTT
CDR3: CASSFGGFGNTEAFF

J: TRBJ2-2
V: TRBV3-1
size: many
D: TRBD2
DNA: TGTGCCAGCAGCCCCAAAAGCGGGAGATTCGGGGAGCTGTTTTTT
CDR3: CASSPKSGRFGELFF

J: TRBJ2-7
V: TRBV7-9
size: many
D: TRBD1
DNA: TGTGCCAGCAGCCTCGGACAGGGAACCTACGAGCAGTACTTC
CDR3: CASSLGQGTYEQYF

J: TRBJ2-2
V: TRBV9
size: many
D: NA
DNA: TGTGCCAGCAGCTGGCAGTCGAACACCGGGGAGCTGTTTTTT
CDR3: CASSWQSNTGELFF

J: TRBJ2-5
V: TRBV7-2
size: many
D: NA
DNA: TGTGCCAGCAGCTTAGGTAGCACAGAGACCCAGTACTTC
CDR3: CASSLGSTETQYF

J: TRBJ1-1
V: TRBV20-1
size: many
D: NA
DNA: TGCAGTGCTAGGGTTCCAGAAAACACTGAAGCTTTCTTT
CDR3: CSARVPENTEAFF

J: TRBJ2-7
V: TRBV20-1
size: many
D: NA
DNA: TGCAGTGCTAGAGTCCCCGGAGGGTCCTACGAGCAGTACTTC
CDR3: CSARVPGGSYEQYF

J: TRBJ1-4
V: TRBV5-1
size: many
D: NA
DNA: TGCGCCAGCAGCTTGGCAGACCTGGGGGAACTGTTTTTT
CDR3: CASSLADLGELFF

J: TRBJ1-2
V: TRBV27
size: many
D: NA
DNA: TGTGCCAGCAGTCCCGGGGGTGGAAATGGCTACACCTTC
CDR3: CASSPGGGNGYTF

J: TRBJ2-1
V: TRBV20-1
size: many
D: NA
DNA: TGCAGTGCCCATGCTCCGGGACTCCTCCTTGGCAATGAGCAGTTCTTC
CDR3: CSAHAPGLLLGNEQFF

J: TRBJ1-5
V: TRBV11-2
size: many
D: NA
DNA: TGTGCCAGCAGCGTAGGAGGGGGGGGCGGCAATCAGCCCCAGCATTTT
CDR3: CASSVGGGGGNQPQHF

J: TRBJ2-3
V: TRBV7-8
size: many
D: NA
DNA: TGTGCCAGCAGCTCAAGCCGGGGACCGCAGTATTTT
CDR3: CASSSSRGPQYF

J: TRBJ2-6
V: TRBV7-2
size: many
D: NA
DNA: TGTGCCAGCAGCTTAGGGCCCTCTGGGGCCAACGTCCTGACTTTC
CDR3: CASSLGPSGANVLTF

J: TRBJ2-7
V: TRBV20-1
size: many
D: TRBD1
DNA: TGCAGTGCTCCTAGGCAGGGGGTGGGATACGAGCAGTACTTC
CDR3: CSAPRQGVGYEQYF

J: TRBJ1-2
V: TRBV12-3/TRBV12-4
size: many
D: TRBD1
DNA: TGTGCCAGCAGTCCGGGGACAGGGACTAACTATGGCTACACCTTC
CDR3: CASSPGTGTNYGYTF

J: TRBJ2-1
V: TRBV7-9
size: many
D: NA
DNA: TGTGCCAGCAGCCCGGAAGACCTAAGGAGCGGACAGTTCTTC
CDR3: CASSPEDLRSGQFF

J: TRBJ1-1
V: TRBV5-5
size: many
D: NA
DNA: TGTGCCAGCAGCTTGCAGGGGTTGGGTACTGAAGCTTTCTTT
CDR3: CASSLQGLGTEAFF

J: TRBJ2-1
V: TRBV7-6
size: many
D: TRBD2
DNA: TGTGCCAGCAGCTTAGCTAGCGGGAGTGAGCAGTTCTTC
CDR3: CASSLASGSEQFF

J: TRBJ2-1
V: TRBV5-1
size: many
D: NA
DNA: TGCGCCAGCAGCTTGGAGCGGAATGAGCAGTTCTTC
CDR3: CASSLERNEQFF

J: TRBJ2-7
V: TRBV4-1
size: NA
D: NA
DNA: TGCGCCAGCAGCCTGACCGAGGACTACGAGCAGTACTTC
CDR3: CASSLTEDYEQYF

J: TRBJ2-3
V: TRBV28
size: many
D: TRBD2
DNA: TGTGCCAGCAGTCCATTAGCGGGGGGCAGGTTAGATACGCAGTATTTT
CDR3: CASSPLAGGRLDTQYF

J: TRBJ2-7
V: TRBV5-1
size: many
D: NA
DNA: TGCGCCAGCAGCGACTTCTACGAGCAGTACTTC
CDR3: CASSDFYEQYF

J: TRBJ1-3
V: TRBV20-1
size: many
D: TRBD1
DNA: TGCAGTGCTAGTCACCAGGGGGAAAACACCATATATTTT
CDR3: CSASHQGENTIYF

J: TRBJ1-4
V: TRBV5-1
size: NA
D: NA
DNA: TGCGCCAGCAGCTTGAGACAGAATAATGAAAAACTGTTTTTT
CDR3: CASSLRQNNEKLFF

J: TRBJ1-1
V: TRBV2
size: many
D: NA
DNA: TGTGCCAGCAGTGGACTGGGGACTGAAGCTTTCTTT
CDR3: CASSGLGTEAFF